These T cell receptor beta chains were read from a single sample in a study of OX40 agonist ivuxolimab in advanced cancers. The protocol was immunoSEQ multiplex PCR, while the TCRdb copy is restricted to in-frame clones and leaves out a portion. The table has about 58,000 clones, about 83% seen once. This sample comprised CD4+ or CD8+ T cells sorted from blood, obtained in a trial of the OX40 agonist ivuxolimab. These receptors were obtained from an adult with an advanced solid tumor such as melanoma, head and neck, liver or kidney cancer. Both conserved end residues are part of each CDR3. D genes are given only for firm matches. Clone size is not always given. Where it is, it says once, few, many or a class for expanded clones.

.,TRBJ2-7,TRBD1,TRBV7-9,TGTGCCAGCAGCTCACCGGACAGGGGCGCTACCTACGAGCAGTACTTC,CASSSPDRGATYEQYF
.,TRBJ1-5,.,TRBV19,TGTGCCAGTAGTCTGAGGGACGGACGGAATAGCAATCAGCCCCAGCATTTT,CASSLRDGRNSNQPQHF
.,TRBJ1-3,.,TRBV19,TGTGCCAGTAGTATGGACCGCTACTCTGGAAACACCATATATTTT,CASSMDRYSGNTIYF
.,TRBJ2-5,.,TRBV7-4,TGTGCCAGCAGCTTAGTGGCGTACCAAGAGACCCAGTACTTC,CASSLVAYQETQYF
.,TRBJ1-4,TRBD1,TRBV5-1,TGCGCCAGCAGCCCGGACAGGTTTGGGGAAAAACTGTTTTTT,CASSPDRFGEKLFF
.,TRBJ2-7,TRBD1,TRBV19,TGTGCCAGTAGTATAGGACAGGGCTCCTACGAGCAGTACTTC,CASSIGQGSYEQYF
.,TRBJ2-2,TRBD1,TRBV9,TGTGCCAGCAGCGTAGGGGCAGGGGGAGACACCGGGGAGCTGTTTTTT,CASSVGAGGDTGELFF
.,TRBJ1-1,.,TRBV11-3,TGTGCCAGCAGCCCCTCGGGTAACACTGAAGCTTTCTTT,CASSPSGNTEAFF
few,TRBJ1-4,TRBD1,TRBV6-6,TGTGCCAGCAGCCGAGGGACAGCAACTAATGAAAAACTGTTTTTT,CASSRGTATNEKLFF
once,TRBJ2-3,TRBD2,TRBV6-1,TGTGCCAGCAGTGCGACTAGCGGCGGCACAGATACGCAGTATTTT,CASSATSGGTDTQYF
.,TRBJ2-3,.,TRBV19,TGTGCCAGTAGTATGGCTCAGGGCCTCACAGATACGCAGTATTTT,CASSMAQGLTDTQYF
.,TRBJ1-1,.,TRBV6-6,TGTGCCAGGAGTAAGGCAGGGGCAAGGGAGGCTTTCTTT,CARSKAGAREAFF
.,TRBJ2-7,TRBD2,TRBV6-6,TGTGCCAGCAGTACAGGGACTAGCGGGAGATACGAGCAGTACTTC,CASSTGTSGRYEQYF
.,TRBJ2-5,.,TRBV19,TGTGCCAGTAGTGCGCAAGAGACCCAGTACTTC,CASSAQETQYF
.,TRBJ2-6,.,TRBV2,TGTGCCAGCAGTATAGGAAGAGTGGGGGCCAACGTCCTGACTTTC,CASSIGRVGANVLTF
once,TRBJ1-1,.,TRBV6-1,TGTGCCAGCACCCACCTAGGACAGACTGAAGCTTTCTTT,CASTHLGQTEAFF
.,TRBJ2-5,.,TRBV18,TGTGCCAGCTCACCAACGCGGTCGACAGTACAAGAGACCCAGTACTTC,CASSPTRSTVQETQYF